This passage covers 4 T cell receptor beta chains from one sample sequenced in a study of CXCR3 chemokines and chemotherapy response in bladder cancer. TCRdb re-analysed the PCR reads in MiXCR, keeping a single row per CDR3 protein. The top ten clones hold more than 15% of a sample with 8,000 or so distinct CDR3 sequences, around an eighth of them seen once. This sample was taken from a patient whose treatment included neoadjuvant chemotherapy. These receptors all stem from a human donor with bladder cancer that responded to neoadjuvant chemotherapy.

Only a few counts were recorded for this clonotype. A far larger clone differs by one base, so this is likely a read error. V and J are TRBV10-3 and TRBJ2-1, with 12 bases lining up with TRBD1. Germline CDR1 is ENHRY and CDR2 is SYGVKD. The CDR3 spans 14 residues. The J segment lost 10 bases and the V segment lost 7 bases, leaving 8 bases of the junction unmatched. This chain's CDR3 is CAINGGQGAYEQFF. CDR3 DNA sequence: TGTGCCATCAACGGGGGACAGGGGGCCTACGAGCAGTTCTTC.

This clonotype came up a few times. The chain uses TRBV12-3 or TRBV12-4 and TRBJ2-2, with 7 positions matching TRBD1. This CDR3 has 15 residues. Unmatched junction bases numbered 5, after V lost 4 bases and J lost 3 bases. The CDR3 spells CASSSTGEHTGELFF. CDR3 DNA sequence: TGTGCCAGCAGTTCAACAGGGGAGCACACCGGGGAGCTGTTTTTT.

On this clonotype: At one end the junction does not follow the germline gene, possibly because of a read error. The chain recombines TRBV6-6 with TRBJ1-1; D possibly corresponds to TRBD1 (5 bases). Germline-derived CDR1 and CDR2 are MNHNY and SVGAGI (reference sequence). The CDR3 contains 15 residues. CDR3 amino acids: CASSYSMGRQYDQYF. The CDR3 DNA reads as TGTGCCAGCAGTTACTCGATGGGGCGCCAGTACGACCAGTACTTT.

This clonotype has more than one count but fewer than ten. This may arise from a read error, as a much more abundant clone is one base away. The CDR3 protein is CASAAKSYSEQFF. The CDR3 coding sequence is TGTGCCAGCGCTGCAAAATCCTACAGTGAGCAGTTCTTC. This chain links TRBV6-1 with TRBJ2-1; D is uncertain. In germline, CDR1 is MNHNS, CDR2 SASEGT. This CDR3 contains 13 residues.